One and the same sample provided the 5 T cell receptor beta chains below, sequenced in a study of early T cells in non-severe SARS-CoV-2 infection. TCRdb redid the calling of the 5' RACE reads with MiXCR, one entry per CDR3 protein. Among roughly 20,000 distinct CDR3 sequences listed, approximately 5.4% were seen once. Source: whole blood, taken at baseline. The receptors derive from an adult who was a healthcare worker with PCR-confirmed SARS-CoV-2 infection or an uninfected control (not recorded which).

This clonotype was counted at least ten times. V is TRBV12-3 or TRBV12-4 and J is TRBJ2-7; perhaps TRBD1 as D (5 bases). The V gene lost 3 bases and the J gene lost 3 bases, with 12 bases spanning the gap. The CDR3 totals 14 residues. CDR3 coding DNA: TGTGCCAGCAGTTTCAGGGCGAGGAACTACGAGCAGTACTTC. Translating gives CASSFRARNYEQYF.

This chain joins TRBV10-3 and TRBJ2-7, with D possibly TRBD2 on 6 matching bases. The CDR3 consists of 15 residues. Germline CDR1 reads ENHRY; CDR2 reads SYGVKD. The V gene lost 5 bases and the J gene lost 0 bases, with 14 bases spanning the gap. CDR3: CAISQTGVSSYEQYF. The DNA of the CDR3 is TGTGCCATCAGTCAGACGGGAGTGAGCTCCTACGAGCAGTACTTC.

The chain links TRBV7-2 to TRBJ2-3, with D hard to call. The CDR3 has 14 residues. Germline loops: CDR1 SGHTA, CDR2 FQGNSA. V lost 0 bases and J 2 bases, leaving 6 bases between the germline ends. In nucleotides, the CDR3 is TGTGCCAGCAGCTTAGCCTATGCCACAGATACGCAGTATTTT. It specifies CASSLAYATDTQYF.

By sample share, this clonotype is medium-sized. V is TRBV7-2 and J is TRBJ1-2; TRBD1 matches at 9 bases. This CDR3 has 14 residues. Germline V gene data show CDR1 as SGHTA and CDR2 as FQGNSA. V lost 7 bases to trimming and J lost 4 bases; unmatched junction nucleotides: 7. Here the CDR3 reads CASTQDRGSYGYTF. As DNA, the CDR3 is TGTGCCAGCACCCAGGACAGGGGCTCCTATGGCTACACCTTC.

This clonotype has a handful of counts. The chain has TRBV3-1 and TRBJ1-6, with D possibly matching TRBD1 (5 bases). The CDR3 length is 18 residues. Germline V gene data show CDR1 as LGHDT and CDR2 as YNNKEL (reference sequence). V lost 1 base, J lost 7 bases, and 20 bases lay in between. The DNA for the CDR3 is TGTGCCAGCAGCCAAGGGCCCTCGCGGGGACCCACAAATTCACCCCTCCACTTT. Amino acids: CASSQGPSRGPTNSPLHF.